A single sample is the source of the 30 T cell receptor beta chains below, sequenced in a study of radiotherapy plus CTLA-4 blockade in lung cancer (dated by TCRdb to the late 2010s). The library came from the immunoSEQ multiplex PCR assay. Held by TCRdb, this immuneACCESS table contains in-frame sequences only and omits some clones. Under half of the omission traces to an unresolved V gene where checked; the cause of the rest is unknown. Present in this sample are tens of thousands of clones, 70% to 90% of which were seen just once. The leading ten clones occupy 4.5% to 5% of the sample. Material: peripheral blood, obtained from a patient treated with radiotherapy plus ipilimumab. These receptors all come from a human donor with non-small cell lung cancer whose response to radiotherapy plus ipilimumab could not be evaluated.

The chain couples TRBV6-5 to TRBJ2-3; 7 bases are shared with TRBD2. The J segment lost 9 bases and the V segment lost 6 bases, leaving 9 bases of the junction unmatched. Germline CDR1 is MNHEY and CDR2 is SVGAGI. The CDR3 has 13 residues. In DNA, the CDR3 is TGTGCCAGCAGACCCCCGGGACTACGAACGCAGTATTTT. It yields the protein CASRPPGLRTQYF.

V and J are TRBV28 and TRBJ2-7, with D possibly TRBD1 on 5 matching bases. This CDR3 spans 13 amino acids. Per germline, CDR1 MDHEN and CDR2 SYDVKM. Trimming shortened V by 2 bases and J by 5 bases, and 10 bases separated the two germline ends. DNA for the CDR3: TGTGCCAGCAGTTTAATAAGGGGCCACGAGCAGTACTTC. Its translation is CASSLIRGHEQYF.

For the CDR3, the DNA is TGCGCCAGCAGCCAAGATAGGGGCAGGGAAGCTTTCTTT. It translates to CASSQDRGREAFF. The chain joins TRBV4-3 to TRBJ1-1; possible D gene TRBD1, 5 bases. V lost 0 bases to trimming and J lost 8 bases, with 10 bases between them. The CDR3 is 13 amino acids. Looked up from germline, CDR1 is LGHNA and CDR2 is YSLEER.

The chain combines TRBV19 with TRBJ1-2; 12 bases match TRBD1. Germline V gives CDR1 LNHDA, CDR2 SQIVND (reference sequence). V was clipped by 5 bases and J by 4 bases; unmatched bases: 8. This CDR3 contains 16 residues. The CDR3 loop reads CASSSRDRGRGYGYTF. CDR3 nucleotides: TGTGCCAGTAGTTCCCGGGACAGGGGGCGAGGCTATGGCTACACCTTC.

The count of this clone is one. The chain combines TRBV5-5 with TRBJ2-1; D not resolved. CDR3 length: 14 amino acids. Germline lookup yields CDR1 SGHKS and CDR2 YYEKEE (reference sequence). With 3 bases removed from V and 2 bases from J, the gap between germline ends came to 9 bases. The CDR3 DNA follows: TGTGCCAGCAGCTCGAGCATGGCCTACAATGAGCAGTTCTTC. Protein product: CASSSSMAYNEQFF.

The CDR3 here is CASSAAGANEQFF. The CDR3 nucleotides read TGTGCCAGCAGCGCCGCGGGGGCAAATGAGCAGTTCTTC. The genes are TRBV9 and TRBJ2-1; a possible D gene is TRBD2 (7 bases). Trimming cost V 3 bases and J 7 bases, with 11 bases left between them. From germline, CDR1 is SGDLS and CDR2 YYNGEE. This CDR3 is 13 amino acids long. The variable domain in full, completed from reference TRBV9 and TRBJ2-1, reads DSGVTQTPKHLITATGQRVTLRCSPRSGDLSVYWYQQSLDQGLQFLIQYYNGEERAKGNILERFSAQQFPDLHSELNLSSLELGDSALYFCASSAAGANEQFFGPGTRLTVL.

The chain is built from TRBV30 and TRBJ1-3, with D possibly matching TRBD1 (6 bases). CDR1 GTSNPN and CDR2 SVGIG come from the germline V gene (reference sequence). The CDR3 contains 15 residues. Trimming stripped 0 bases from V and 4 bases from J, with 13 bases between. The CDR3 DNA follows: TGTGCCTGGAGTGTCGGCCAGGGGTTCGGAAACACCATATATTTT. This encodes CAWSVGQGFGNTIYF.

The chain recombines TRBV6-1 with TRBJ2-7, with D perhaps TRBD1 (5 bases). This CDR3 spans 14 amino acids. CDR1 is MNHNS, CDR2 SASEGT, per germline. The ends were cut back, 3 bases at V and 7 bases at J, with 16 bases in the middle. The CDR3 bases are TGTGCCAGCAGTGATTGGGGCATAATGGGAGAGCAGTACTTC. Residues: CASSDWGIMGEQYF.

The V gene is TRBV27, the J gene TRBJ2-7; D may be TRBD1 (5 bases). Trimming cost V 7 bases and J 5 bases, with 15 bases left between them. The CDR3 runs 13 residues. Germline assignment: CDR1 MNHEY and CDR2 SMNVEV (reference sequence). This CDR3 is CASMGSGLDEQYF. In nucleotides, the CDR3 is TGTGCCAGCATGGGGTCAGGGCTCGACGAGCAGTACTTC.

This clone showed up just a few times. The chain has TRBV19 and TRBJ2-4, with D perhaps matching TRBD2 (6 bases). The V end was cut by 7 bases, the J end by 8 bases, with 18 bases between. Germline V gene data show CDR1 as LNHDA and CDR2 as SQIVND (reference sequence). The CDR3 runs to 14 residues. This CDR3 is CASTARGMYDIQYF. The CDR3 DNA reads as TGTGCCAGTACTGCCCGCGGGATGTATGACATTCAGTACTTC.

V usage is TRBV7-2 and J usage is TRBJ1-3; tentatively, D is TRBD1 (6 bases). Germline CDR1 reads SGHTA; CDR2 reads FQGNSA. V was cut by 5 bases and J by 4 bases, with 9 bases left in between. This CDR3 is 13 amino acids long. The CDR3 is CASSATGGNTIYF. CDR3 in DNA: TGTGCCAGCAGCGCAACAGGGGGAAACACCATATATTTT.

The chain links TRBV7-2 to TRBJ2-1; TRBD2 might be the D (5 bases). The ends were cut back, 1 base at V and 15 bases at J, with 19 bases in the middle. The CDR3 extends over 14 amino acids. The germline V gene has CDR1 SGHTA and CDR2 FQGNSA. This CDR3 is CASSLDPGSLVWFF. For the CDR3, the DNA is TGTGCCAGCAGCTTAGACCCGGGATCCCTCGTGTGGTTCTTC.

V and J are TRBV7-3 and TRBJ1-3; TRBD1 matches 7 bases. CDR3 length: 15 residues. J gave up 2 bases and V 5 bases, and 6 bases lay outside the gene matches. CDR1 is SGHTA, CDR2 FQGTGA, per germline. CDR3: CASSTSTGAGNTIYF. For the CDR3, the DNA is TGTGCCAGCAGCACCAGTACAGGGGCTGGAAACACCATATATTTT.

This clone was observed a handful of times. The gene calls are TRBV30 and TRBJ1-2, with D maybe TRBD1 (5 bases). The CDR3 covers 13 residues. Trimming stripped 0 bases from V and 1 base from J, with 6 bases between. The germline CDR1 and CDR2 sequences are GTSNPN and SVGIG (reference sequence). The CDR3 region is CAWSVDSNYGYTF. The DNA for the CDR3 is TGTGCCTGGAGTGTAGACAGTAACTATGGCTACACCTTC.

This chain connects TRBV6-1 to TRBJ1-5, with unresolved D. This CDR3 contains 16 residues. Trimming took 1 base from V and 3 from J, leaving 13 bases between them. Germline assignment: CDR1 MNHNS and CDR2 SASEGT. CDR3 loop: CASSEGRGLVNQPQHF. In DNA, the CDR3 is TGTGCCAGCAGTGAAGGGAGAGGGCTCGTCAATCAGCCCCAGCATTTT.

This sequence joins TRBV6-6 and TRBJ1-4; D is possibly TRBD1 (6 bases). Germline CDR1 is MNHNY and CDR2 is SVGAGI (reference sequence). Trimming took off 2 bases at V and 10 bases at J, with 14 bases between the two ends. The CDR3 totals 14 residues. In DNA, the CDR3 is TGTGCCAGCAGTTACGCGGCAGGGGTGGGAAAACTGTTTTTT. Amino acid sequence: CASSYAAGVGKLFF.

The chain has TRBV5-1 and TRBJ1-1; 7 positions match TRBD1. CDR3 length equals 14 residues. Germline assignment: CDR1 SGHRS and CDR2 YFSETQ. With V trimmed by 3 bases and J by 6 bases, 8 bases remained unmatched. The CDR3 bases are TGCGCCAGCAGCTGGGACAACAGGGGTCCTGAAGCTTTCTTT. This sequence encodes CASSWDNRGPEAFF.

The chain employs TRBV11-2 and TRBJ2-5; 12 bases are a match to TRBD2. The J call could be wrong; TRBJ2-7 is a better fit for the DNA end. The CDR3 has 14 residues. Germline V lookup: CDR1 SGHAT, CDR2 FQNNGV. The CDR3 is CASSTTSGSYEQYF. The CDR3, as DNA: TGTGCCAGCAGCACGACTAGCGGGAGCTACGAGCAGTACTTC.

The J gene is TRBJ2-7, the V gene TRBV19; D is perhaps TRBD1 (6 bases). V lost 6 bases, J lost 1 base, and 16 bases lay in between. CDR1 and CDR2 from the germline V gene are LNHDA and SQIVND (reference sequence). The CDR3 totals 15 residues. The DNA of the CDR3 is TGTGCCAGTAGACCGGGACATTCGATTTCCTACGAGCAGTACTTC. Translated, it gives CASRPGHSISYEQYF. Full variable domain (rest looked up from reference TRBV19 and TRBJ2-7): DGGITQSPKYLFRKEGQNVTLSCEQNLNHDAMYWYRQDPGQGLRLIYYSQIVNDFQKGDIAEGYSVSREKKESFPLTVTSAQKNPTAFYLCASRPGHSISYEQYFGPGTRLTVT.

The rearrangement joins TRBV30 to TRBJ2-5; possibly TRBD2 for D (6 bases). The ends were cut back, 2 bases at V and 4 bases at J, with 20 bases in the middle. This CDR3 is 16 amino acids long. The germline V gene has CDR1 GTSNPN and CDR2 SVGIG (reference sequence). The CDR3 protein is CAWSLRGKRTRETQYF. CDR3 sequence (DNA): TGTGCCTGGAGTCTCCGGGGGAAAAGGACACGAGAGACCCAGTACTTC.

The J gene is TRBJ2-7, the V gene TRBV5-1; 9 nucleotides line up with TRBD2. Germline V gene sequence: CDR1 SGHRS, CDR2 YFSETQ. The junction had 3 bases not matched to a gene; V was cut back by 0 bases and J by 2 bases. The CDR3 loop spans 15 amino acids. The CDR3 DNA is TGCGCCAGCAGCTTGGGGAGCGGGAGGACCTACGAGCAGTACTTC. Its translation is CASSLGSGRTYEQYF.

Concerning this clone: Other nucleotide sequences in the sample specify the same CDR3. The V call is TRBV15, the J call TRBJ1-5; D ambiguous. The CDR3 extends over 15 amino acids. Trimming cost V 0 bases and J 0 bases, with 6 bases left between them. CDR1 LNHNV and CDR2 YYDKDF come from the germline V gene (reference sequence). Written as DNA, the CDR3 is TGTGCCACCAGCAGAGATCGCGGTAGCAATCAGCCCCAGCATTTT. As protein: CATSRDRGSNQPQHF.

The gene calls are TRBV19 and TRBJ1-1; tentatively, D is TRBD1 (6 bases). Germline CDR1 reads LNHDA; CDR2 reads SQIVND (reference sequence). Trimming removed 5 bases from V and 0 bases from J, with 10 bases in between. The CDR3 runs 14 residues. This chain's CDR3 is CASSSGTLNTEAFF. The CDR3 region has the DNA TGTGCCAGTAGTTCGGGGACACTGAACACTGAAGCTTTCTTT.

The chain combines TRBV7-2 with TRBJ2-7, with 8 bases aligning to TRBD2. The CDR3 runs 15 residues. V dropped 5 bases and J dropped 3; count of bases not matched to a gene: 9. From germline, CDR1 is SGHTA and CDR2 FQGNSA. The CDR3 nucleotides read TGTGCCAGCAGCCCATTAGCGGGAAGCCTCTACGAGCAGTACTTC. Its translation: CASSPLAGSLYEQYF.

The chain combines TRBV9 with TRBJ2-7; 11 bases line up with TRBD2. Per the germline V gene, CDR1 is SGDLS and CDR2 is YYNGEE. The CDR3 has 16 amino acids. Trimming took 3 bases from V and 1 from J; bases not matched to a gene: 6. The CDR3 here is CASSAGGTSGSYEQYF. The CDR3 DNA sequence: TGTGCCAGCAGCGCCGGGGGGACTAGCGGTTCCTACGAGCAGTACTTC.

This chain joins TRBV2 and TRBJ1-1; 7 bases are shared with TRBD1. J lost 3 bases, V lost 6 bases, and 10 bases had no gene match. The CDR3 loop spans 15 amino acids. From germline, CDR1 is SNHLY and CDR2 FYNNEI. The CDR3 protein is CASSRDTGADTEAFF. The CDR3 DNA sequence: TGTGCCAGCAGCCGCGATACAGGGGCGGACACTGAAGCTTTCTTT.

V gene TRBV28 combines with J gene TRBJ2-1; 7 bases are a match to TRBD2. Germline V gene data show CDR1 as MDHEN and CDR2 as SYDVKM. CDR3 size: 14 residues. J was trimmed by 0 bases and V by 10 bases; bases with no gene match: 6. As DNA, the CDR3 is TGTGCCACCTCGGGAGGCAGCTCCTACAATGAGCAGTTCTTC. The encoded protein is CATSGGSSYNEQFF.

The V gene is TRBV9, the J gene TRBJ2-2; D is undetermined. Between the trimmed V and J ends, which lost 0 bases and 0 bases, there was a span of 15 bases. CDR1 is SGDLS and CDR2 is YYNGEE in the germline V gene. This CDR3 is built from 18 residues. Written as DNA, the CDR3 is TGTGCCAGCAGCGTAGCGAAAGTAAACAGAACGAACACCGGGGAGCTGTTTTTT. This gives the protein CASSVAKVNRTNTGELFF.

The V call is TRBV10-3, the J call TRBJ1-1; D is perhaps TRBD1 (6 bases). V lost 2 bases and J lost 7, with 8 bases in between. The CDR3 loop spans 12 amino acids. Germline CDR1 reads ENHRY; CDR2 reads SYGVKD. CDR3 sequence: CAISEGQNEAFF. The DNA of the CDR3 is TGTGCCATCAGTGAGGGACAGAATGAAGCTTTCTTT.

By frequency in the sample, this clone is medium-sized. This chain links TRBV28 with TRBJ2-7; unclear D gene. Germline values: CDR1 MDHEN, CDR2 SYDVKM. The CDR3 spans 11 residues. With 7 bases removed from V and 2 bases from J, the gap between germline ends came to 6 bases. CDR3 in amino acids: CASTGPYEQYF. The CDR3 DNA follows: TGTGCCAGCACGGGTCCCTACGAGCAGTACTTC.